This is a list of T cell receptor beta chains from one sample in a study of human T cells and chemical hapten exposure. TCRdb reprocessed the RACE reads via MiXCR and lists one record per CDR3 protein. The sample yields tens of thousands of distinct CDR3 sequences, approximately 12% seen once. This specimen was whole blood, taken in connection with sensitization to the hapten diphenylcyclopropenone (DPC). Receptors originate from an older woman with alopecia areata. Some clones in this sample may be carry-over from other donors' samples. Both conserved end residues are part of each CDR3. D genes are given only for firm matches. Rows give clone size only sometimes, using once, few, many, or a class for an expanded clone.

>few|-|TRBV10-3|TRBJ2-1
TGTGCCGCACCCGGGGGCCGAGAGACTAGTGAACCCTACAATGAGCAGTTCTTC
CAAPGGRETSEPYNEQFF
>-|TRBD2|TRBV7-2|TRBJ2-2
TGTGCCAGCAGCTTAATACTAGCGGATATCGGGGAGCTGTTTTTT
CASSLILADIGELFF
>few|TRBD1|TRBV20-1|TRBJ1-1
TGCAGTGCTTTAGCCGGGACAGGGGTTCGGGACACTGAAGCTTTCTTT
CSALAGTGVRDTEAFF
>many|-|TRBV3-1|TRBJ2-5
TGTGCCAGCAGCGGGGGGACCCAGTACTTC
CASSGGTQYF
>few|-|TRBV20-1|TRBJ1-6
TGCAGTGCTACGGAGGAGGGCGCGCCTTCGCATTCACCCCTCCACTTT
CSATEEGAPSHSPLHF
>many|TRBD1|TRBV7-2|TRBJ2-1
TGTGCCAGCATCATGACAGGGGGCTACGATGAGCAGTTCTTC
CASIMTGGYDEQFF
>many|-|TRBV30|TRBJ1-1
TGTGCCTGGAGTGTAGTCAGGGGGAACACTGAAGCTTTCTTT
CAWSVVRGNTEAFF
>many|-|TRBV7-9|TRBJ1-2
TGTGCCAGCAGCTCCGGGAACTATGGCTACACCTTC
CASSSGNYGYTF
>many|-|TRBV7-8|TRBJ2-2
TGTGCCAGCAGCTCAGGGCAAGTAACCGGGGAGCTGTTTTTT
CASSSGQVTGELFF
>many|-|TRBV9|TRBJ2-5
TGTGCCAGCAGCGTAGTGGGGTCGGAGACCCAGTACTTC
CASSVVGSETQYF
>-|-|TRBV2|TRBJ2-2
TGTGCCAGTCGCCTGGTGAACACCGGGGAGCTGTTTTTT
CASRLVNTGELFF
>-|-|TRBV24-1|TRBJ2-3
TGTGCCACCGAGGGTGCGGGTTCAGATACGCAGTATTTT
CATEGAGSDTQYF
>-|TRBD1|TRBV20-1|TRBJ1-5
TGCAGTGCAAGTACAGGGGTACAGCCCCAGCATTTT
CSASTGVQPQHF
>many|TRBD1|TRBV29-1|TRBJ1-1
TGCAGCGTAACCCGGACAGGGGGGGACACTGAAGCTTTCTTT
CSVTRTGGDTEAFF
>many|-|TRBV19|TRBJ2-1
TGTGCCAGTAGTATGATCGGGGGGCGTGAGCAGTTCTTC
CASSMIGGREQFF
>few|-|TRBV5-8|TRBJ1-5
TGTGCCAGCAGAGACAGACAGGCTTATAGCAATCAGCCCCAGCATTTT
CASRDRQAYSNQPQHF
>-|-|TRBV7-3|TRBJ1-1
TGTGCCAGCAGCTACGCATTGGACACTGAAGCTTTCTTT
CASSYALDTEAFF
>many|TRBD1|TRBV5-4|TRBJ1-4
TGTGCCAGCAGCTATCGACAGGGATCCCACCCCGGGGGAGGTGAAAAACTGTTTTTT
CASSYRQGSHPGGGEKLFF
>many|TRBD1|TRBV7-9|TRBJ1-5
TGTGCCAGCAGCTTATCCGACAGGGTAAGCAATCAGCCCCAGCATTTT
CASSLSDRVSNQPQHF
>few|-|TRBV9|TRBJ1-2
TGTGCCAGCAGCGCGGGACCTCCAAACGAGCAGGGAGGAAACTATGGCTACACCTTC
CASSAGPPNEQGGNYGYTF
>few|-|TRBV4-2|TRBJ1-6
TGTGCCAGCAGCCAATCCCGTCAGACCAATTCACCCCTCCACTTT
CASSQSRQTNSPLHF
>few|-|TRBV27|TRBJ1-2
TGTGCCAGCAGTCACCGGCCCTATGGCTACACCTTC
CASSHRPYGYTF
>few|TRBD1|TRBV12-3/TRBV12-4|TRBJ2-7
TGTGCCAGCAGGGGGACAGGGGAAGGGAACGAGCAGTACTTC
CASRGTGEGNEQYF
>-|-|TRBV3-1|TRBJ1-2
TGTGCCAGCAGCCAAGCGCTGGGGAACTATGGCTACACCTTC
CASSQALGNYGYTF
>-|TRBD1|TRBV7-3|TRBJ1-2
TGTGCCAGCAGCACCCTTGACAGGGGGCGCCTCTATGGCTACACCTTC
CASSTLDRGRLYGYTF
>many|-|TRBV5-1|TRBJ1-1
TGCGCCAGCAGCTCTGGACAGCCGAACACTGAAGCTTTCTTT
CASSSGQPNTEAFF
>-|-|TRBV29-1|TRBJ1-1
TGCAGCGGATCACAGGGAATGGGCACTGAAGCTTTCTTT
CSGSQGMGTEAFF
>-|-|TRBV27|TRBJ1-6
TGTGCCAGCAGTTCGCCTTCCAAGGGGCGAAATTCACCCCTCCACTTT
CASSSPSKGRNSPLHF
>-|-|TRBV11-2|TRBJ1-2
TGTGCCAGCAGCCCCGACCCGGGCCCGACAGGCTACACCTTC
CASSPDPGPTGYTF
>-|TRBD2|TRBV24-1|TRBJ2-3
TGTGCCACCAGTGATGCCCTATACCCTGAAGCGGGGACGCAGTATTTT
CATSDALYPEAGTQYF
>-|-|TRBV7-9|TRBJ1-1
TGTGCCAGCGGGATTACAGGGGAAGCTTTCTTT
CASGITGEAFF
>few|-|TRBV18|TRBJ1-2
TGTGCCAGCTCACAGGGGCCCCAGGTTGATGGCTACACCTTC
CASSQGPQVDGYTF
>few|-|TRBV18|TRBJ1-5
TGTGCCAGCTCAGCACTCAGGGAGCAGCCCCAGCATTTT
CASSALREQPQHF
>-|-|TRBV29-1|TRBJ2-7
TGCAGCGTTAGGGCAGGGACGGTGGGCCGAGTTTACGAGCAGTACTTC
CSVRAGTVGRVYEQYF
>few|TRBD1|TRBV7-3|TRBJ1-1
TGTGCCAGCAGCCGACAGGGGACAGTTAACACTGAAGCTTTCTTT
CASSRQGTVNTEAFF
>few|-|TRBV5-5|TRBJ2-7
TGTGCCAGCAGCTTGGATGCGGTGGCAGGCGTCGAGCAGTACTTC
CASSLDAVAGVEQYF
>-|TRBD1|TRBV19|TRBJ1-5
TGTGCCAGTAGTATATTGGGACAGGCCTATCAGCCCCAGCATTTT
CASSILGQAYQPQHF
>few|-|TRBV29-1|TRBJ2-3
TGCAGCGTTGGGAGGGGTGAGGATACGCAGTATTTT
CSVGRGEDTQYF
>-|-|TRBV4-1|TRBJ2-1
TGCGCCAGCAGCCAGGGTCCGGCTGAGCAGTTCTTC
CASSQGPAEQFF
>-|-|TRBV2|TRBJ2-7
TGTGCCAGCAGTGTAGGGGCCTACGAGCAGTACTTC
CASSVGAYEQYF
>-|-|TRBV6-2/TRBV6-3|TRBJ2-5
TGTGCCAGCACTCCGGGCGGGGAGACCCAGTACTTC
CASTPGGETQYF
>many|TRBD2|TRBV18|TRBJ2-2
TGTGCCAGCTCACCACAACTAGCGGGGATGACGAACACCGGGGAGCTGTTTTTT
CASSPQLAGMTNTGELFF
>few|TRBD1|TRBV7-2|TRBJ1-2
TGTGCCAGCAGCTCGTCCGGGACAGGGTTTTATGGCTACACCTTC
CASSSSGTGFYGYTF
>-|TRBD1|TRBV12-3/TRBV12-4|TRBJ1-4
TGTGCCAGCGTGGACAGGCTTAATGAAAAACTGTTTTTT
CASVDRLNEKLFF
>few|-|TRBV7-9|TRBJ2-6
TGTGCCAGCAGCTTAAGGGCTGGCTCTGGGGCCAACGTCCTGACTTTC
CASSLRAGSGANVLTF
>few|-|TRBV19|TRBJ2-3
TGTGCCAGTAGTTTCAGGGATGATACGCAGTATTTT
CASSFRDDTQYF
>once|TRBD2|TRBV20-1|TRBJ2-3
TGCAGTGCCGGGAGCGGGGCTAGCACAGATACGCAGTATTTT
CSAGSGASTDTQYF